This T cell receptor (beta chain) was observed in a study of shared clonotypes between healthy human individuals. Study-level results: Naive CD4 clonotypes were shared across several donors at around 5.4%. Sequencing depth was a factor that was expected to affect clonotype sharing among donors. Represented genetic and exposure-history diversity was restricted by having few donors.

The germline gives CDR1 SGHRS, CDR2 YFSETQ. V gave up 0 bases and J gave up 0 bases; unmatched junction bases: 7. This CDR3 contains 18 residues. Method: immunoSEQ multiplex PCR; TCRdb's copy keeps in-frame clones and lacks some. Among 2 million or so clones listed, about 95% were seen once. Terminally differentiated effector memory CD45RA+ cells were left out of the naive CD8 fraction, which was CD45RO-negative and positively selected for CCR7. In regard to this clone: The antigen remains undetermined.

The clonotype comes from a man aged 18 to 29 in good health. Input material: naive CD8+ T cells sorted from blood. V gene TRBV5-1 combines with J gene TRBJ2-1; 9 bases are a match to TRBD2. The DNA for the CDR3 is TGCGCCAGCAGCTTGGTGACTAGCGGCCTGAGCTCCTACAATGAGCAGTTCTTC. This encodes CASSLVTSGLSSYNEQFF. The full variable domain, its missing parts supplied by reference TRBV5-1 and TRBJ2-1, is KAGVTQTPRYLIKTRGQQVTLSCSPISGHRSVSWYQQTPGQGLQFLFEYFSETQRNKGNFPGRFSGRQFSNSRSEMNVSTLELGDSALYLCASSLVTSGLSSYNEQFFGPGTRLTVL.